A selection of T cell receptor beta chains follows, all from one sample in a study of blood T cell repertoires in COVID-19. Using immunoSEQ multiplex PCR, the repertoire was profiled, and TCRdb retains in-frame clones only, with some absent. This repertoire shows about 49,000 clones, 81% found once; its top ten account for approximately 20%. Sequenced input: peripheral blood. The receptors here all came from an elderly woman with COVID-19, enrolled during active disease. The CDR3 runs from the conserved cysteine through the conserved F or W.

v_gene	len	j_gene	CDR3aa
TRBV30	14	TRBJ1-6	CAWSVGSYNSPLHF
TRBV6-5	14	TRBJ2-7	CASSYRTGGNEQYF
TRBV10-3	14	TRBJ1-1	CAISTGQVNTEAFF
TRBV11-2	15	TRBJ2-1	CASREGLAGVFEQFF
TRBV6-5	13	TRBJ2-3	CASTRNLQGSQYF
TRBV3-1/TRBV3-2	14	TRBJ2-7	CASSQAGGGGEQYF
TRBV24-1	16	TRBJ2-1	CATSDLVGGSNNEQFF
TRBV19	18	TRBJ2-1	CASSIGGTYNSRNNEQFF
TRBV28	15	TRBJ2-7	CASSFYGEEYYEQYF
TRBV3-1/TRBV3-2	15	TRBJ2-7	CASSKGLAGSYEQYF
TRBV10-1	14	TRBJ2-5	CASSELGPQGTQYF
TRBV28	19	TRBJ1-4	CASSLRPGTGSMGIEKLFF
TRBV30	18	TRBJ1-5	CAWSVQGQGVGFNQPQHF
TRBV4-2	14	TRBJ1-1	CASTQTDSGTEAFF
TRBV2	13	TRBJ1-1	CASSLGAGTEAFF
TRBV30	14	TRBJ1-5	CAWSLTGPLGPQHF
TRBV6-4	15	TRBJ2-3	CASSLDRGPTDTQYF
TRBV11-2	15	TRBJ1-4	CASSSPTGLRNGLFF
TRBV6-5	13	TRBJ1-5	CASRGGDYQPQHF
TRBV4-1	15	TRBJ1-5	CASSPSGDRNQPQHF
TRBV9	16	TRBJ1-2	CASSVDPGGNNYGYTF
TRBV2	15	TRBJ1-5	CASSEQGFGNQPQHF
TRBV19	16	TRBJ1-1	CASSQTRWTGKAEAFF
TRBV27	14	TRBJ2-1	CASSLAGGINEQFF
TRBV7-8	16	TRBJ2-1	CASSLSGTSGNNEQFF
TRBV7-9	14	TRBJ2-1	CASSLGQGFHEQFF
TRBV5-1	12	TRBJ2-1	CASSPGSYEQFF
TRBV6-2/TRBV6-3	15	TRBJ2-7	CASSYGGRGAYEQYF
TRBV2	16	TRBJ2-7	CASNLHSGTGLREQYF
TRBV6-5	16	TRBJ2-1	CASSWIAGGPGNEQFF
TRBV27	16	TRBJ2-1	CASSLDGGGGYNEQFF
TRBV11-2	16	TRBJ2-1	CASSLASGPSYNEQFF
TRBV11-3	15	TRBJ2-3	CASSDGTLSTDTQYF
TRBV28	11	TRBJ1-4	CASSLSEKLFF
TRBV12-3/TRBV12-4	13	TRBJ2-5	CASSWDFGKTQYF
TRBV19	14	TRBJ1-5	CASSWSYSNQPQHF
TRBV7-2	14	TRBJ1-2	CASSLGGTGGASTF
TRBV28	12	TRBJ2-1	CASSRSSVEQFF
TRBV7-9	16	TRBJ2-5	CASSLVGDRGRETQYF
TRBV5-1	11	TRBJ1-2	CASSPGRGYTF
TRBV30	16	TRBJ2-1	CAWSVLSSGSRNEQFF
TRBV12-3/TRBV12-4	13	TRBJ1-4	CASRQGWGEKLFF
TRBV4-1	18	TRBJ2-3	CASSQPRSTGGGTDTQYF
TRBV1	17	TRBJ2-5	CTSSPDGAGGPRETQYF
TRBV30	15	TRBJ2-3	CAWRGWREVSDTQYF
TRBV19	17	TRBJ2-1	CASSIRGLAEINNEQFF
TRBV28	15	TRBJ2-1	CASSLLLLGRGEQFF
TRBV9	13	TRBJ1-1	CASSLGTAAAAFF
TRBV9	16	TRBJ2-7	CASSPKPAGGAYEQYF
TRBV2	13	TRBJ2-5	CASAAETQETQYF
TRBV6-2/TRBV6-3	12	TRBJ1-1	CASSFGLVDAFF
TRBV3-1/TRBV3-2	15	TRBJ2-1	CASRLSGNSYNEQFF
TRBV27	15	TRBJ2-7	CASSLSPTGIIEQYF
TRBV29-1	11	TRBJ1-1	CSADRGTEAFF
TRBV29-1	13	TRBJ1-5	CSVQSQGSRAQHF
TRBV7-9	16	TRBJ2-2	CASSPGLAGSTGELFF